This TCR beta chain was sequenced for a study of control samples from healthy donors and cancer patients. Sequencing used immunoSEQ multiplex PCR; TCRdb keeps in-frame clones, though not all of them. The profile shows 150,000 to 200,000 clones, roughly 90% of them singletons. V shed 5 bases and J shed 1 base, with 9 bases lying between them. The CDR3 totals 13 residues. CDR1 SGHKS and CDR2 YYEKEE come from the germline V gene (reference sequence). This clone was observed a single time. Sequencing was done on a sample of blood. This chain connects TRBV5-5 to TRBJ1-1, with D hard to call. The TCR originated in a woman younger than 45 in good health. The CDR3 spells CASSFDQNTEAFF. The DNA of the CDR3 is TGTGCCAGCAGTTTCGATCAGAACACTGAAGCTTTCTTT. The full variable domain, in which reference TRBV5-5 and TRBJ1-1 provide the parts outside the CDR3, is DAGVTQSPTHLIKTRGQQVTLRCSPISGHKSVSWYQQVLGQGPQFIFQYYEKEERGRGNFPDRFSARQFPNYSSELNVNALLLGDSALYLCASSFDQNTEAFFGQGTRLTVV.